The entry below gives a single TCR beta chain sequence along with its context. The source of the sample is a study of Ad26.COV2.S vaccination and SARS-CoV-2 variants. Whole-study context: Donor participated within the Ad26.COV2.S arm of the COV1001 trial. Recipients of Ad26.COV2.S got it intramuscularly, once or twice 56 days apart.

Treatment: approximately 18 received Ad26.COV2.S at low or high dose, single or two shots; about five received placebo; per-sample allocation not given. Samples came from day 63 after the first vaccine or placebo injection. In the vaccine, an Ad26 vector expressed the SARS-CoV-2 spike of the Wuhan strain. There are 14 residues in the CDR3. Germline values: CDR1 GTSNPN, CDR2 SVGIG (reference sequence). V dropped 4 bases and J dropped 3 bases, with 15 bases sitting between them. Clones were sequenced by immunoSEQ multiplex PCR, and TCRdb holds only the in-frame ones, with some missing. The data hold 360,000 or so clones, with roughly 90% observed a single time.

The TCR originated in a person aged 18-65 years who received the Ad26.COV2.S COVID-19 vaccine or a placebo. The starting material was peripheral blood, obtained in a trial of Ad26.COV2.S vaccine versus placebo. V gene TRBV30 combines with J gene TRBJ1-1, with TRBD1 as a possible D gene (5 bases). CDR3 coding DNA: TGTGCCTGGACGTGGGGGGGTGTGGACACTGAAGCTTTCTTT. Its translation: CAWTWGGVDTEAFF. Looking up the rest from reference TRBV30 and TRBJ1-1 gives the full variable domain: SQTIHQWPATLVQPVGSPLSLECTVEGTSNPNLYWYRQAAGRGLQLLFYSVGIGQISSEVPQNLSASRPQDRQFILSSKKLLLSDSGFYLCAWTWGGVDTEAFFGQGTRLTVV.